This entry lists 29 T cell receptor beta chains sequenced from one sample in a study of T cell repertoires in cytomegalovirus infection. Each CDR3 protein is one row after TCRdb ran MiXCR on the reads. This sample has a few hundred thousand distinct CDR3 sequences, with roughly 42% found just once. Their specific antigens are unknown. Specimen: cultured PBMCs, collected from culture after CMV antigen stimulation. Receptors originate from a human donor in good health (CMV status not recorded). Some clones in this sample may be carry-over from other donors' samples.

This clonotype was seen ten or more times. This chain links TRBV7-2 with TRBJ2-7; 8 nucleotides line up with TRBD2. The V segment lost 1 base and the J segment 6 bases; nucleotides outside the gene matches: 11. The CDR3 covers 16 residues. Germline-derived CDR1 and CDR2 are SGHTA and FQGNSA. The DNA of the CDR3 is TGTGCCAGCAGCTTAGTGGGGGGGACTAGAGGGTTCGAGCAGTACTTC. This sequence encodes CASSLVGGTRGFEQYF.

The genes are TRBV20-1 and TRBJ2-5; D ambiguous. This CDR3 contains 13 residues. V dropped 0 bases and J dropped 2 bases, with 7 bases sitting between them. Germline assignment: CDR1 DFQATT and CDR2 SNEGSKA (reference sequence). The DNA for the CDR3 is TGCAGTGCTAGAGAGGAACCACAAGAGACCCAGTACTTC. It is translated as CSAREEPQETQYF.

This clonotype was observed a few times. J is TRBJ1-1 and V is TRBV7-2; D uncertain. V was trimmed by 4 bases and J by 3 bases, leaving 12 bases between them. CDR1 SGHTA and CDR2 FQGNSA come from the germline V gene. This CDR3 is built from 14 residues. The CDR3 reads CASSSRAPDTEAFF. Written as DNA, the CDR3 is TGTGCCAGCAGCTCGAGAGCCCCGGACACTGAAGCTTTCTTT.

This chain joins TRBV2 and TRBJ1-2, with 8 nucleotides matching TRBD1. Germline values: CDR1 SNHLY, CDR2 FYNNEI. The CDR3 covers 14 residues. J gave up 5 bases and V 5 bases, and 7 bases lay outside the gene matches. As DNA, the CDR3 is TGTGCCAGCAGTCCCTCAGGGACAGGATATGGCTACACCTTC. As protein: CASSPSGTGYGYTF.

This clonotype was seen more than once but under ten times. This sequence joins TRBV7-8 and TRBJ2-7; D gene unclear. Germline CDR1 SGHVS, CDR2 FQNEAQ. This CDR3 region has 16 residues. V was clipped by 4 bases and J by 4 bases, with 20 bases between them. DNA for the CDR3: TGTGCCAGCAGCTCCCTCGGTTCAGCCATTCAGTACGAGCAGTACTTC. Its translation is CASSSLGSAIQYEQYF.

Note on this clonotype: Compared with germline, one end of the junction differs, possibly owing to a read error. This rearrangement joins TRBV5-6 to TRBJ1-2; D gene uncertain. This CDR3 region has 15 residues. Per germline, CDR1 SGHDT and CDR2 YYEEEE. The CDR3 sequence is CASSWRVAMNYGCTF. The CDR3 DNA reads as TGTGCCAGCAGCTGGAGGGTCGCTATGAACTATGGCTGCACCTTC.

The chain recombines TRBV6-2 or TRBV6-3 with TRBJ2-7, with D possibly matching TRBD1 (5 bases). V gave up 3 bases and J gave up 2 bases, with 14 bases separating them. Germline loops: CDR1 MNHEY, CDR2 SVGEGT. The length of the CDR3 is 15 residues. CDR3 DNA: TGTGCCAGCAGTTATGGAGACAGCTACACCTACGAGCAGTACTTC. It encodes CASSYGDSYTYEQYF.

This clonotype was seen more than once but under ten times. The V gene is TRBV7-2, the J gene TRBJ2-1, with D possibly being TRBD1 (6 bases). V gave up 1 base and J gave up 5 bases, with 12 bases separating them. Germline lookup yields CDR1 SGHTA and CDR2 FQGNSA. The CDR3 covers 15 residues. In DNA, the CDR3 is TGTGCCAGCAGCTTAGGGGCTGGGGGCCACAATGAGCAGTTCTTC. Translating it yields CASSLGAGGHNEQFF.

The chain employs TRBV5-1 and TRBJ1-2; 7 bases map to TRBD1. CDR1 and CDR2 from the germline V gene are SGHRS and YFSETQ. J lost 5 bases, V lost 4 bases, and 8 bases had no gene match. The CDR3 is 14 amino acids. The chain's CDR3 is CASSEGQDGYGYTF. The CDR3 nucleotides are TGCGCCAGCAGCGAAGGACAGGACGGGTATGGCTACACCTTC.

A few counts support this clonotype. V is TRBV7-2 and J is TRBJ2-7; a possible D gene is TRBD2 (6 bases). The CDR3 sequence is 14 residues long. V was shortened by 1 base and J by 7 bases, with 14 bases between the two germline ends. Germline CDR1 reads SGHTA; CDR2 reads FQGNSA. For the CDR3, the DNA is TGTGCCAGCAGCTTAGGAGGGACTCCCTTAGAGCAGTACTTC. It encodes CASSLGGTPLEQYF.

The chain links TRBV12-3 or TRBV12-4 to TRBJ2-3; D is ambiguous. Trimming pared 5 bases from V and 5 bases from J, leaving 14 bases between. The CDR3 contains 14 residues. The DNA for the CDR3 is TGTGCCAGCAGTACCACTGGGCCAGGAGATACGCAGTATTTT. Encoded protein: CASSTTGPGDTQYF.

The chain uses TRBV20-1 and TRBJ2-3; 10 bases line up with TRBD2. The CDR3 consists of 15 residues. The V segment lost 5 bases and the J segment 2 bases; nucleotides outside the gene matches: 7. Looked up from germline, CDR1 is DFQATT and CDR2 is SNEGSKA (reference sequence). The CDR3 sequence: CSAAGTSDTTDTQYF. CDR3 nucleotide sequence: TGCAGTGCTGCCGGGACTAGCGATACCACAGATACGCAGTATTTT.

The CDR3 DNA sequence: TGTGCCAGTAGTATACCGACAGGCGGTGGCACCGGGGAGCTGTTTTTT. It yields the protein CASSIPTGGGTGELFF. The chain has TRBV19 and TRBJ2-2; D perhaps matches TRBD1 (6 bases). The CDR3 runs to 16 residues. Germline V gene sequence: CDR1 LNHDA, CDR2 SQIVND (reference sequence). V was cut by 2 bases and J by 4 bases, with 14 bases left in between.

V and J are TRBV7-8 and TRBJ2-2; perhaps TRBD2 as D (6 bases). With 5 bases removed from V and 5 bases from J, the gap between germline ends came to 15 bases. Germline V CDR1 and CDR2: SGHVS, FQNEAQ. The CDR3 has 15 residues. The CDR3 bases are TGTGCCAGCAGCCGAGACGGGGCGGGGACCGGGGAGCTGTTTTTT. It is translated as CASSRDGAGTGELFF.

CDR3 residues: CASSMVGANYGYTF. DNA for the CDR3: TGTGCCAGTAGTATGGTGGGAGCTAACTATGGCTACACCTTC. V is TRBV19 and J is TRBJ1-2; D unresolved. Per germline, CDR1 LNHDA and CDR2 SQIVND (reference sequence). This CDR3 region has 14 residues. V was pared by 3 bases and J by 0 bases, with 8 bases between. The whole variable domain, filled in from reference TRBV19 and TRBJ1-2, reads DGGITQSPKYLFRKEGQNVTLSCEQNLNHDAMYWYRQDPGQGLRLIYYSQIVNDFQKGDIAEGYSVSREKKESFPLTVTSAQKNPTAFYLCASSMVGANYGYTFGSGTRLTVV.

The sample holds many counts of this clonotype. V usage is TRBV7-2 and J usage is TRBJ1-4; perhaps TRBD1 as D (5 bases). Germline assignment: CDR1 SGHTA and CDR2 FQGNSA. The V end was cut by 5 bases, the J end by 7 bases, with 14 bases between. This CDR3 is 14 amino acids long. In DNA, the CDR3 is TGTGCCAGCAGCATTGACCCAGGGTCTGAAAAACTGTTTTTT. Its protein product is CASSIDPGSEKLFF.

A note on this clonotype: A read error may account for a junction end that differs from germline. The CDR3 loop reads CASSPGLAANTGELFF. Written as DNA, the CDR3 is TGTGCCAGCAGCCCCGGACTAGCGGCTAACACCGGGGAGCTGTTTTTT. The V and J genes are TRBV4-1 and TRBJ2-2; 10 bases align to TRBD2. CDR3 length: 16 residues. The germline V gene has CDR1 MGHRA and CDR2 YSYEKL.

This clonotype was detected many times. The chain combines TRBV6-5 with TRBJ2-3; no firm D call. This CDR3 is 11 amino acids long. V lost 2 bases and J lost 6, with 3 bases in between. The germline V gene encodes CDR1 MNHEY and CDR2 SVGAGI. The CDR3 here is CASSYRDTQYF. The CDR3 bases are TGTGCCAGCAGTTACCGTGATACGCAGTATTTT.

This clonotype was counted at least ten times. The CDR3 spells CASSWDGQETQYF. CDR3 bases: TGTGCCAGCAGTTGGGACGGACAAGAGACCCAGTACTTC. This chain uses TRBV7-2 with TRBJ2-5, with D possibly called TRBD1 or TRBD2 (5 bases each). The CDR3 spans 13 residues. Germline V gives CDR1 SGHTA, CDR2 FQGNSA. V gave up 6 bases and J gave up 2 bases, with 10 bases separating them. The whole variable domain, filled in from reference TRBV7-2 and TRBJ2-5, reads GAGVSQSPSNKVTEKGKDVELRCDPISGHTALYWYRQSLGQGLEFLIYFQGNSAPDKSGLPSDRFSAERTGGSVSTLTIQRTQQEDSAVYLCASSWDGQETQYFGPGTRLLVL.

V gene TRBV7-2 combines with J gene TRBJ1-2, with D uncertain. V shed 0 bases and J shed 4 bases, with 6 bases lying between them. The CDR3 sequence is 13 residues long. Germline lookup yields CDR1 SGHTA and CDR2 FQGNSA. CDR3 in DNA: TGTGCCAGCAGCTTAGCACAGAGCTATGGCTACACCTTC. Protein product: CASSLAQSYGYTF.

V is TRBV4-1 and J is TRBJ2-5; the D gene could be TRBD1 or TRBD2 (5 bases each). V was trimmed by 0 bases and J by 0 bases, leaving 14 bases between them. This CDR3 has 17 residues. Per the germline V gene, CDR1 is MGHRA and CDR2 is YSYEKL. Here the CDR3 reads CASSQDSGTTYQETQYF. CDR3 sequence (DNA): TGCGCCAGCAGCCAAGACTCCGGGACGACGTACCAAGAGACCCAGTACTTC.

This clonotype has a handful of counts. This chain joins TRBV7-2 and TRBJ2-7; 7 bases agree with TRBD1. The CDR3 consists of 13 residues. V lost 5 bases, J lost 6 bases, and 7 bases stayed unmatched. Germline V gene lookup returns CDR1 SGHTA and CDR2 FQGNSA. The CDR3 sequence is CASSVDRVGEQYF. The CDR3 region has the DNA TGTGCCAGCAGCGTCGACAGGGTCGGCGAGCAGTACTTC.

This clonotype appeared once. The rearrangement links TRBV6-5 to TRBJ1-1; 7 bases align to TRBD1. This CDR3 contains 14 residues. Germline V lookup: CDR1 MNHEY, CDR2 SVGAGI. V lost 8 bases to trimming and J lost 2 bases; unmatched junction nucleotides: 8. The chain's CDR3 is CASPKTGTNTEAFF. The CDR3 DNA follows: TGTGCCAGCCCAAAGACAGGGACCAACACTGAAGCTTTCTTT.

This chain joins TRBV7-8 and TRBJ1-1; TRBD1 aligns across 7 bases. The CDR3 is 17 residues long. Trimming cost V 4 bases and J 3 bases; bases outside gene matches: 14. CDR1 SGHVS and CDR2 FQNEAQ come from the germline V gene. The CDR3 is CASSSPGRGRGDTEAFF. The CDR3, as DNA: TGTGCCAGCAGCTCCCCCGGGAGGGGGCGTGGGGACACTGAAGCTTTCTTT.

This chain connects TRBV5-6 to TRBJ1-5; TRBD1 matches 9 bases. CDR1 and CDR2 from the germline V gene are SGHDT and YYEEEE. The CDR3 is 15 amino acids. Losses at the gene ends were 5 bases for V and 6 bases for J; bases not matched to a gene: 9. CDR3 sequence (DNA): TGTGCCAGCAGTATTACCGGGACAGGGCCTCAGCCCCAGCATTTT. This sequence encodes CASSITGTGPQPQHF.

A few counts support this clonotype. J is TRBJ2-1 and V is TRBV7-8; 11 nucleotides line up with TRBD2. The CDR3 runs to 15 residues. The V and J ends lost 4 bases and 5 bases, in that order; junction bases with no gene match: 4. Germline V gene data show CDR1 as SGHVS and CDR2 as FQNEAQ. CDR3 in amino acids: CASSYLAGGNNEQFF. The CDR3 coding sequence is TGTGCCAGCAGCTACTTAGCGGGGGGGAACAATGAGCAGTTCTTC.

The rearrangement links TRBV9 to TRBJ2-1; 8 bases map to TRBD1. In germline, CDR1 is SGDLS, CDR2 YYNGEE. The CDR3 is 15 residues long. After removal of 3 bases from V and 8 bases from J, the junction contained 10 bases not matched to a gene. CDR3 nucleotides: TGTGCCAGCAGCGCGGACAGGGTCCCCCATGATGAGCAGTTCTTC. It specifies CASSADRVPHDEQFF.

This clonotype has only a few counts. Here the CDR3 DNA reads TGTGCCAGCAGTTACCCTCGAGGTGGGGTCGCAGATACGCAGTATTTT. Its protein is CASSYPRGGVADTQYF. V gene TRBV6-2 or TRBV6-3 combines with J gene TRBJ2-3, with D unresolved. The CDR3 covers 16 residues. V lost 2 bases and J 4 bases, leaving 16 bases between the germline ends. Germline values: CDR1 MNHEY, CDR2 SVGEGT.

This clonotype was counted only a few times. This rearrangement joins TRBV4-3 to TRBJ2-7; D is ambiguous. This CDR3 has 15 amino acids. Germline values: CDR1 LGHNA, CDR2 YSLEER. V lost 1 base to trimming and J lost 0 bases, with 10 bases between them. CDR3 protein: CASSQGYGDSYEQYF. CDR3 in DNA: TGCGCCAGCAGCCAAGGTTACGGCGACTCCTACGAGCAGTACTTC.